This record covers a single T cell receptor (beta chain). Using immunoSEQ multiplex PCR, the repertoire was profiled, and TCRdb retains in-frame clones only, with some absent. This sample yields about 61,000 clones, of which about 86% are seen a single time; under 0.7% belongs to the top ten. The data are from a study of OX40 agonist ivuxolimab in advanced cancers. Whole-study context: Ivuxolimab, an antibody that agonizes OX40 (CD134), was administered to the patients. Checkpoint inhibitors had been given previously to 40% of patients.

Per germline, CDR1 SGHTS and CDR2 YDEGEE. J gave up 2 bases and V 3 bases, and 7 bases lay outside the gene matches. The CDR3 has 16 residues. Material: CD4+ or CD8+ T cells sorted from blood, obtained in a trial of the OX40 agonist ivuxolimab. This clonotype was sampled from an adult with an advanced solid tumor such as melanoma, head and neck, liver or kidney cancer. The rearrangement links TRBV5-8 to TRBJ1-3; 8 bases fit TRBD1. The CDR3 coding sequence is TGTGCCAGCAGCTGGAACCAGGGGGCGCCTGGAAACACCATATATTTT. This translates into CASSWNQGAPGNTIYF.